The sequence of this TCR beta chain was determined in a study of blood T cell repertoires in COVID-19. The repertoire was sequenced with immunoSEQ multiplex PCR; TCRdb's copy has only in-frame clones and lacks some. The repertoire holds 150,000 to 250,000 clones, with approximately 80% as singletons. Per germline, CDR1 ENHRY and CDR2 SYGVKD. The CDR3 loop spans 14 amino acids. The V gene end was trimmed by 3 bases and the J gene end by 2 bases; junction bases not matched to a gene: 3. This chain uses TRBV10-3 with TRBJ1-2; 7 bases are shared with TRBD1. The sequenced material came from PBMCs or T cells enriched from blood (not recorded which). This receptor was obtained from a man aged 35-49 years who had recovered from COVID-19. The CDR3 spells CAISDRGANYGYTF. CDR3 bases: TGTGCCATCAGTGACAGGGGGGCCAACTATGGCTACACCTTC.